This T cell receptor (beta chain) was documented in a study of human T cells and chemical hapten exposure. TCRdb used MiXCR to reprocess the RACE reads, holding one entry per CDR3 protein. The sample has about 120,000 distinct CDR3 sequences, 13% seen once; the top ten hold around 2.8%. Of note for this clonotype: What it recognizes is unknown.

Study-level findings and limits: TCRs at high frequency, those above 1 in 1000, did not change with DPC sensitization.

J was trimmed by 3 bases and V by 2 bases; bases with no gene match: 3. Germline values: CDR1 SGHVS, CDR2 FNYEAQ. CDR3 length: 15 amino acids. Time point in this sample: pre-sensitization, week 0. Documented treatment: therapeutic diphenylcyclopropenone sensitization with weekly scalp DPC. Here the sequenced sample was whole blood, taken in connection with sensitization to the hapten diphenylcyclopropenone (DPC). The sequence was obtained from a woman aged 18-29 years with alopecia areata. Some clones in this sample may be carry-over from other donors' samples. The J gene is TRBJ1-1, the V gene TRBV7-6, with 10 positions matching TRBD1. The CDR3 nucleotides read TGTGCCAGCAGCTTACCGGGACAGGGGTACACTGAAGCTTTCTTT. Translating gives CASSLPGQGYTEAFF.